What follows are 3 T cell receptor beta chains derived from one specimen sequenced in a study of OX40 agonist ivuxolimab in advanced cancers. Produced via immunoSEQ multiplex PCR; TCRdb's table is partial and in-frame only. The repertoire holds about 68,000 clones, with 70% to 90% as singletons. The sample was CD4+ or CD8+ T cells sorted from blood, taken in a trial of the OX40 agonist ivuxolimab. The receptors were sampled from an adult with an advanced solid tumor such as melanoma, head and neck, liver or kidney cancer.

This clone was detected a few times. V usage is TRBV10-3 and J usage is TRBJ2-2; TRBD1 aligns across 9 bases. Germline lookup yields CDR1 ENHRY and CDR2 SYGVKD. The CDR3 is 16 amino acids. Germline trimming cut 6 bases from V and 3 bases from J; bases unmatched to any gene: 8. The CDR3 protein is CAIRNTGGRDTGELFF. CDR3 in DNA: TGTGCCATCAGGAACACAGGGGGCCGGGACACCGGGGAGCTGTTTTTT.

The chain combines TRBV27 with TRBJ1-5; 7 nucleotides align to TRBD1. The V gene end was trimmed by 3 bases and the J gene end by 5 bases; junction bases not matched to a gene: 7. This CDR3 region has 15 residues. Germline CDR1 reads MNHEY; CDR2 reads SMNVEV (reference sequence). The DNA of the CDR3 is TGTGCCAGCAGTTTCTACGGGACAGCTGATCAGCCCCAGCATTTT. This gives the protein CASSFYGTADQPQHF.

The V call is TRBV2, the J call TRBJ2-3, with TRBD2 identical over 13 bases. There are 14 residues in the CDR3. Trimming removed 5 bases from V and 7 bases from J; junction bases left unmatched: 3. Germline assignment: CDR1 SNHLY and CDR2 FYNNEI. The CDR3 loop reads CASSTSGGANTQYF. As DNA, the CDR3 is TGTGCCAGCAGTACTAGCGGGGGGGCGAATACGCAGTATTTT.